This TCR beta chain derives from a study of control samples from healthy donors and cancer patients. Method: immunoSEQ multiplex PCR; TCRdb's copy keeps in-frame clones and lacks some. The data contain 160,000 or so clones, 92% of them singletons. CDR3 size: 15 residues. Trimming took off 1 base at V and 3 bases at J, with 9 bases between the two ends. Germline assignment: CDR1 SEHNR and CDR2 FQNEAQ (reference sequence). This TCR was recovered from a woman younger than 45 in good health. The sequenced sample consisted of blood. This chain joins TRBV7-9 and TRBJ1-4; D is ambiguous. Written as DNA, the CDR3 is TGTGCCAGCAGCTTAGATATAACGGCTAATGAAAAACTGTTTTTT. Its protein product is CASSLDITANEKLFF.